This section outlines one TCR beta chain sequence together with its context. Looked up from germline, CDR1 is MGHDK and CDR2 is SYGVNS. Trimming removed 5 bases at V and 0 bases at J, with 11 bases between. The CDR3 runs to 14 residues. Tumor samples were obtained before definitive surgery or chemotherapy. This specimen comes from a study of high-grade serous ovarian cancer treatment subgroups. Data came from immunoSEQ multiplex PCR; TCRdb stores just in-frame clones and leaves some out. Of approximately 9,600 clones in the sample, 72% were seen once. The rearrangement uses TRBV25-1 and TRBJ2-7, with D uncertain. This sequence originates from a human donor with high-grade serous ovarian cancer. The source material was tumor tissue. Here the CDR3 DNA reads TGTGCCAGCAGTTGGGTGCATACCTCCTACGAGCAGTACTTC. Its protein product is CASSWVHTSYEQYF.